Below are 23 T cell receptor beta chains sequenced from a single sample in a study of blood T cell repertoires in COVID-19. Using immunoSEQ multiplex PCR, the repertoire was profiled, and TCRdb retains in-frame clones only, with some absent. The sample contains about 87,000 clones, 70% to 90% of which appear only once. What was sequenced was peripheral blood. The receptors stem from a man aged 40-49 years with acute or convalescent COVID-19.

This rearrangement joins TRBV30 to TRBJ1-2; maybe TRBD1 (6 bases). V lost 5 bases, J lost 8 bases, and 15 bases lay in between. The CDR3 is 12 amino acids. Germline loops: CDR1 GTSNPN, CDR2 SVGIG (reference sequence). The CDR3 loop is CAWDDRRRGYTF. The CDR3 DNA reads TGTGCCTGGGACGACAGGAGACGCGGCTACACCTTC.

The chain combines TRBV12-3 or TRBV12-4 with TRBJ1-4; 7 positions agree with TRBD1. Unmatched junction bases numbered 2, after V lost 3 bases and J lost 13 bases. This CDR3 spans 11 amino acids. CDR3 sequence reads: CASSLTGRLFF. DNA of the CDR3: TGTGCCAGCAGTTTGACAGGGAGACTGTTTTTT.

This chain joins TRBV6-5 and TRBJ1-2; D remains unclear. The CDR3 is 12 residues long. CDR1 and CDR2 (germline): MNHEY, SVGAGI. V shed 10 bases and J shed 4 bases, with 13 bases lying between them. The CDR3 reads CATGGSTYGYTF. The CDR3 coding sequence is TGTGCCACCGGTGGGAGTACCTATGGCTACACCTTC.

This clone was counted once. The chain uses TRBV7-2 and TRBJ2-6, with 10 bases identical to TRBD1. The CDR3 sequence is 19 residues long. The V gene's germline CDR1 is SGHTA and CDR2 FQGNSA. J was trimmed by 0 bases and V by 6 bases; bases with no gene match: 11. The CDR3, as DNA: TGTGCCAGCAGTACTACCGGGACAGGGGCTCCCTCTGGGGCCAACGTCCTGACTTTC. Its translation is CASSTTGTGAPSGANVLTF.

In DNA form, the CDR3 reads TGTGCCAGCAGGGACAGGGGAGTTATTAAGACTGAAGCTTTCTTT. It codes for CASRDRGVIKTEAFF. The chain recombines TRBV2 with TRBJ1-1, with 9 bases identical to TRBD1. V lost 6 bases and J lost 5; bases outside the gene matches: 10. Germline assignment: CDR1 SNHLY and CDR2 FYNNEI. The CDR3 contains 15 residues. Full variable domain (outside the CDR3, taken from reference TRBV2 and TRBJ1-1): EPEVTQTPSHQVTQMGQEVILRCVPISNHLYFYWYRQILGQKVEFLVSFYNNEISEKSEIFDDQFSVERPDGSNFTLKIRSTKLEDSAMYFCASRDRGVIKTEAFFGQGTRLTVV.

The rearrangement links TRBV27 to TRBJ2-1, with TRBD2 identical over 16 bases. J was trimmed by 8 bases and V by 5 bases; bases with no gene match: 3. The CDR3 is 15 amino acids. Germline assignment: CDR1 MNHEY and CDR2 SMNVEV (reference sequence). DNA of the CDR3: TGTGCCAGCAGTGGCGGGACTAGCGGGAGGGATGAGCAGTTCTTC. This codes for CASSGGTSGRDEQFF.

The chain employs TRBV19 and TRBJ1-4, with D uncertain. The V gene lost 6 bases and the J gene lost 11 bases, with 22 bases spanning the gap. The CDR3 extends over 15 amino acids. Per the germline V gene, CDR1 is LNHDA and CDR2 is SQIVND (reference sequence). CDR3 region: CASRSLDGEVGKLFF. In DNA form, the CDR3 reads TGTGCCAGTAGATCCTTGGATGGGGAGGTGGGGAAACTGTTTTTT.

The chain recombines TRBV6-5 with TRBJ2-7; TRBD2 agrees at 7 bases. Trimming at V came to 6 bases and at J to 1 base, leaving 9 bases not matched to a gene. CDR1 is MNHEY and CDR2 is SVGAGI in the germline V gene. This CDR3 comprises 15 residues. The CDR3 sequence: CASRFLADTSYEQYF. The DNA of the CDR3 is TGTGCCAGCAGGTTCCTAGCGGATACTTCCTACGAGCAGTACTTC.

This chain connects TRBV20-1 to TRBJ2-5; 10 nucleotides align to TRBD2. Trimming took 3 bases from V and 5 from J; bases not matched to a gene: 9. This CDR3 contains 15 residues. The germline CDR1 and CDR2 sequences are DFQATT and SNEGSKA (reference sequence). CDR3 DNA sequence: TGCAGTGCTAGTCCTAGCGGGAGTGGGATGGAGACCCAGTACTTC. It translates to CSASPSGSGMETQYF.

In DNA, the CDR3 is TGCGCCAGCAGTAGAAACAGGGGCCTCAGGGACAATGAGCAGTTCTTC. It translates to CASSRNRGLRDNEQFF. V gene TRBV10-1 combines with J gene TRBJ2-1; 7 positions match TRBD1. CDR1 WNHNN and CDR2 SYGVQD come from the germline V gene (reference sequence). J gave up 5 bases and V 5 bases, and 12 bases lay outside the gene matches. There are 16 residues in the CDR3.

The chain joins TRBV7-2 to TRBJ2-7; 10 nucleotides align to TRBD2. The germline gives CDR1 SGHTA, CDR2 FQGNSA. This CDR3 has 15 amino acids. The V gene end was trimmed by 1 base and the J gene end by 4 bases; junction bases not matched to a gene: 4. The CDR3 here is CASSLGGSGGYEQYF. CDR3 coding DNA: TGTGCCAGCAGCTTAGGTGGTAGCGGGGGGTACGAGCAGTACTTC.

The chain combines TRBV18 with TRBJ2-5; D is undetermined. CDR3 size: 15 residues. Germline lookup yields CDR1 KGHSH and CDR2 LQKENI. V shed 3 bases and J shed 0 bases, with 11 bases lying between them. CDR3 loop: CASSPIQAHQETQYF. CDR3 coding DNA: TGTGCCAGCTCACCCATCCAGGCTCACCAAGAGACCCAGTACTTC.

Only a few counts were recorded for this clone. The V call is TRBV3-1 (or the pseudogene TRBV3-2), the J call TRBJ1-2; 9 bases are a match to TRBD1. Germline V lookup: CDR1 LGHDT, CDR2 YNNKEL (reference sequence). The CDR3 is 13 residues long. V lost 4 bases to trimming and J lost 8 bases; unmatched junction nucleotides: 5. The CDR3 nucleotides read TGTGCCAGCAGCCTAACAGGGGGCTGGGGCTACACCTTC. This encodes CASSLTGGWGYTF.

The rearrangement joins TRBV7-2 to TRBJ2-7; D may be TRBD2 (5 bases). CDR1 and CDR2 (germline): SGHTA, FQGNSA. The CDR3 length is 12 residues. This chain's CDR3 is CISGSHSYEQYF. The CDR3 coding sequence is TGTATAAGCGGATCCCACTCCTACGAGCAGTACTTC.

The V call is TRBV19, the J call TRBJ1-2, with D hard to call. In germline, CDR1 is LNHDA, CDR2 SQIVND (reference sequence). Trimming cost V 8 bases and J 8 bases, with 21 bases left between them. The CDR3 length is 14 residues. For the CDR3, the DNA is TGTGCCAGTTTGAGGGCAGCTGGGCCGGGAGGCTACACCTTC. Translation: CASLRAAGPGGYTF.

This chain uses TRBV29-1 with TRBJ2-2; D perhaps matches TRBD1 (6 bases). The CDR3 contains 15 residues. Trimming cost V 3 bases and J 2 bases, with 13 bases left between them. CDR1 SQVTM and CDR2 ANQGSEA come from the germline V gene. CDR3 DNA sequence: TGCAGCGTTGAGGGGTCGGACAGTAACACCGGGGAGCTGTTTTTT. This codes for CSVEGSDSNTGELFF.

This chain connects TRBV7-9 to TRBJ2-7; a possible D gene is TRBD2 (5 bases). CDR3 length equals 13 residues. Trimming stripped 1 base from V and 7 bases from J, with 11 bases between. CDR1 SEHNR and CDR2 FQNEAQ come from the germline V gene (reference sequence). The CDR3, as DNA: TGTGCCAGCAGCTTAGAGGGCTCGGGGGAGCAGTACTTC. Its protein product is CASSLEGSGEQYF.

J is TRBJ2-1 and V is TRBV20-1, with 12 bases fitting TRBD2. The CDR3 covers 16 residues. In germline, CDR1 is DFQATT, CDR2 SNEGSKA (reference sequence). Trimming cost V 3 bases and J 6 bases; bases outside gene matches: 9. The CDR3: CSASPPSGRASNEQFF. The CDR3 DNA reads TGCAGTGCTAGTCCCCCTAGCGGGAGGGCGAGCAATGAGCAGTTCTTC.

This clone was seen just once. V and J are TRBV2 and TRBJ1-6, with TRBD1 matching over 8 bases. Trimming at V came to 6 bases and at J to 9 bases, leaving 7 bases not matched to a gene. CDR1 SNHLY and CDR2 FYNNEI come from the germline V gene. The CDR3 contains 14 residues. As DNA, the CDR3 is TGTGCCAGCAGCCTACAGGGGGGGTTTTCACCCCTCCACTTT. Residues: CASSLQGGFSPLHF.

This clone was counted only a few times. This chain joins TRBV6-5 and TRBJ1-1; D unclear. The CDR3 spans 11 residues. Germline assignment: CDR1 MNHEY and CDR2 SVGAGI. V was trimmed by 7 bases and J by 8 bases, leaving 11 bases between them. The CDR3 region has the DNA TGTGCCAGCATTCCAGGATACGAAGCTTTCTTT. Amino acid sequence: CASIPGYEAFF.

V gene TRBV6-1 combines with J gene TRBJ1-2; D perhaps matches TRBD1 (5 bases). Germline V gives CDR1 MNHNS, CDR2 SASEGT. CDR3 length equals 13 residues. The V end lost 2 bases, the J end lost 8 bases, and 12 bases lay between the germline ends. The chain's CDR3 is CASSEPYGGGYTF. Here the CDR3 DNA reads TGTGCCAGCAGTGAACCCTACGGGGGAGGCTACACCTTC.

The rearrangement uses TRBV27 and TRBJ2-5, with 7 bases that match TRBD1. Losses at the gene ends were 4 bases for V and 1 base for J; bases not matched to a gene: 0. Germline values: CDR1 MNHEY, CDR2 SMNVEV (reference sequence). CDR3 size: 13 residues. The CDR3 reads CASSWDSQETQYF. The DNA of the CDR3 is TGTGCCAGCAGTTGGGACAGCCAAGAGACCCAGTACTTC.

This clone was seen more than once but under ten times. As DNA, the CDR3 is TGTGCCATCAGTGAGGGCCTGGGGGCGTGGACTGAAGCTTTCTTT. Translating gives CAISEGLGAWTEAFF. V usage is TRBV10-3 and J usage is TRBJ1-1; the D gene is possibly TRBD1 (6 bases). Germline V gene sequence: CDR1 ENHRY, CDR2 SYGVKD. The CDR3 has 15 amino acids. The germline V and J ends were trimmed by 2 bases and 5 bases, with 15 bases remaining between them.